This T cell receptor (beta chain) originates from a study of blood T cell repertoires in COVID-19. Original data processing: Amplification of reference gene primers provided the estimated nucleated cell counts. TCRdb keeps only in-frame clones here, not all; method: immunoSEQ multiplex PCR. V and J calls and clone size are given by that table; D and trimming were obtained from the DNA. The data contain about 80,000 clones, under 80% of them seen just once; the ten biggest clones take up approximately 15%. Germline trimming cut 4 bases from V and 4 bases from J; bases unmatched to any gene: 5. CDR3 length: 17 residues. Germline values: CDR1 KGHDR, CDR2 SFDVKD.

This chain joins TRBV24-1 and TRBJ2-2; 13 positions match TRBD2. This clonotype was obtained from a human donor in a cohort sampled during active COVID-19. The sequenced sample was peripheral blood. DNA for the CDR3: TGTGCCACCAGTGACCTAACTAGCGGGGGGGGCACCGGGGAGCTGTTTTTT. Protein product: CATSDLTSGGGTGELFF.